The subject of this entry is one T cell receptor (beta chain). What it binds is unknown. Method: immunoSEQ multiplex PCR; TCRdb's copy keeps in-frame clones and lacks some. The sample carries around 510,000 clones, 90% to 96% recorded once. Both subsets, CD45RA+ naive and CD45RA-negative memory, were split from the CD4+ cells. The data were obtained in a study of shared clonotypes between healthy human individuals. On the study more broadly: Plates per donor: three CD4 naive, three CD4 memory, two CD8 naive, one CD8 memory. Study observations and caveats: Lower generation probabilities were found for non-shared clonotypes than for those shared by all four donors.

The CDR3 runs 14 residues. With 5 bases removed from V and 6 bases from J, the gap between germline ends came to 15 bases. In germline, CDR1 is MNHEY, CDR2 SMNVEV (reference sequence). Sequenced: naive CD4+ T cells sorted from blood. Subset: CD45RA+ positively selected. V and J are TRBV27 and TRBJ2-3; D is uncertain. This sequence originates from a woman in her twenties or thirties in good health. This chain's CDR3 is CASSASLKVDTQYF. The CDR3 region has the DNA TGTGCCAGCAGTGCATCATTAAAGGTGGATACGCAGTATTTT.